This TCR beta chain was identified in a study of T-cell memory formation after mild COVID-19. A single record per CDR3 protein comes from TCRdb applying MiXCR to the 5' RACE reads. In the table there are 15,000 or so distinct CDR3 sequences, 20% to 25% of which are singletons. This clonotype was found many times. The clonotype was recovered from a man younger than 30 who had mild COVID-19 (a few samples of this study predate the infection). Cell type and time point are not known. The specimen sequenced was PBMCs or a T cell subset sorted from them (not recorded which).

CDR3 sequence: CASSLTGGEQFF. The CDR3 nucleotides read TGTGCCAGCAGCTTGACGGGCGGTGAGCAGTTCTTC. The genes are TRBV7-6 and TRBJ2-1; D unresolved. The CDR3 consists of 12 residues. Deletions cut 3 bases from V and 9 bases from J, with 9 bases between. The germline V gene has CDR1 SGHVS and CDR2 FNYEAQ.